The present TCR beta chain was sequenced within a study of cytomegalovirus exposure and HLA in healthy donors. Germline-derived CDR1 and CDR2 are GTSNPN and SVGIG (reference sequence). This CDR3 is 13 amino acids long. V trimming: 4 bases; J trimming: 1 base; junction bases outside the gene matches: 2. Assay used: immunoSEQ multiplex PCR; TCRdb lists only in-frame clones, some missing. The table includes 98,000 or so clones, roughly 88% detected once. The TCR sequence derives from a woman aged 18-35 years in good health and CMV-seronegative. The V and J genes are TRBV30 and TRBJ2-3; 7 bases align to TRBD2. The sample comprised PBMCs. The CDR3 region is CAWKAGGTDTQYF. Here the CDR3 DNA reads TGTGCCTGGAAGGCGGGGGGCACAGATACGCAGTATTTT.